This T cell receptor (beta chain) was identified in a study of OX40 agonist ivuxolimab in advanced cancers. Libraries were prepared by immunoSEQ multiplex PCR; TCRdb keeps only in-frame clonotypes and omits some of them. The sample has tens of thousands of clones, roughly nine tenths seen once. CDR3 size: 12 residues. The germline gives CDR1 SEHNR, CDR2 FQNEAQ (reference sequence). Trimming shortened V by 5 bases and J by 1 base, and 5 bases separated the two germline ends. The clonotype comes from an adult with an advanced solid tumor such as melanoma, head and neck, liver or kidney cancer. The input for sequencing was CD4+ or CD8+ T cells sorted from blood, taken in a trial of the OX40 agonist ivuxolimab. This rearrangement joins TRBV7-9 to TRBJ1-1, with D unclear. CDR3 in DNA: TGTGCCAGCAGCGAAGGGAACACTGAAGCTTTCTTT. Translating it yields CASSEGNTEAFF.